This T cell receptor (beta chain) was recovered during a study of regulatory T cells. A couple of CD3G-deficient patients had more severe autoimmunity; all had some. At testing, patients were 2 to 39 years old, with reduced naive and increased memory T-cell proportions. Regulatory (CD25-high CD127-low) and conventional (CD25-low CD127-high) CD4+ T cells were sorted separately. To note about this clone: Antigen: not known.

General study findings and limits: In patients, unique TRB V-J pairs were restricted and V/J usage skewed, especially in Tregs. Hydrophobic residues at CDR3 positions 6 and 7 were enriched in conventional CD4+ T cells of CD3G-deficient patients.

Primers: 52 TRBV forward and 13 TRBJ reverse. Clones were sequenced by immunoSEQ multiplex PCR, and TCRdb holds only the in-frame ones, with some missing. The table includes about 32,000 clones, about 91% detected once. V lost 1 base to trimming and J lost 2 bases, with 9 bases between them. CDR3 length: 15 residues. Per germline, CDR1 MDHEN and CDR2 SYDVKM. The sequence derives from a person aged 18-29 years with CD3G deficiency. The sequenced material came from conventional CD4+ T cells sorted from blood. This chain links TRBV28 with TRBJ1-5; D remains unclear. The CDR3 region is CASSLSQAGNQPQHF. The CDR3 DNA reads TGTGCCAGCAGTTTATCCCAGGCCGGCAATCAGCCCCAGCATTTT.